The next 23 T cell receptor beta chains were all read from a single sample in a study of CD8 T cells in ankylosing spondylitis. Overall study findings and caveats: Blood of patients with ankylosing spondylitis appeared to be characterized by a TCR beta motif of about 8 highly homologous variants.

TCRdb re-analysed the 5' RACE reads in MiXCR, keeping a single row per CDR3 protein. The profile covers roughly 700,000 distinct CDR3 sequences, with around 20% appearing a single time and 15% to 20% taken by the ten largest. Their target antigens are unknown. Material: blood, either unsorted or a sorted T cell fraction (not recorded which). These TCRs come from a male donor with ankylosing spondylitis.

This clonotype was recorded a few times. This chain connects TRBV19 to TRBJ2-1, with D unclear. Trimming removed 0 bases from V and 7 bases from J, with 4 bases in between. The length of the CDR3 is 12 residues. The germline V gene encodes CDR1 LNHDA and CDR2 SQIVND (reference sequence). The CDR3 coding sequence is TGTGCCAGTAGTATAGATCGGAATGAGCAGTTCTTC. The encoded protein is CASSIDRNEQFF.

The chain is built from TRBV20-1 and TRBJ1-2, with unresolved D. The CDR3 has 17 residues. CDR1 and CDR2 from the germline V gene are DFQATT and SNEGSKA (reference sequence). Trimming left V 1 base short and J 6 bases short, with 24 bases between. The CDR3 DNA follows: TGCAGTGCTAGAGTTGTACCCTCAGACTCAGGTTTGGATGGCTACACCTTC. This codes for CSARVVPSDSGLDGYTF.

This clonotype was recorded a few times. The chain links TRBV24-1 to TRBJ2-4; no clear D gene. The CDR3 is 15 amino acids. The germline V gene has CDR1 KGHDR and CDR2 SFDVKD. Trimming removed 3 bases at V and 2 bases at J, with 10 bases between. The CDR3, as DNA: TGTGCCACCAGTGATGGCCTGACGACCAAAAACATTCAGTACTTC. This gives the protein CATSDGLTTKNIQYF.

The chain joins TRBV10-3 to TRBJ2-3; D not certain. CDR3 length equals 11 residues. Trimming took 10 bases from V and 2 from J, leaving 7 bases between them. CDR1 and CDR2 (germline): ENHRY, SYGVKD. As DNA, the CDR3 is TGTGCCACCTCCCTCACAGATACGCAGTATTTT. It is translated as CATSLTDTQYF.

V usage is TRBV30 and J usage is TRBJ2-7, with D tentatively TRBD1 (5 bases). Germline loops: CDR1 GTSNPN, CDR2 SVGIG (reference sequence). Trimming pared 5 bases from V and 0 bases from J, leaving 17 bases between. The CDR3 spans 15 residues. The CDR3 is CAWGRGRWSSYEQYF. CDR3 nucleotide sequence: TGTGCCTGGGGTAGGGGTCGGTGGAGCTCCTACGAGCAGTACTTC.

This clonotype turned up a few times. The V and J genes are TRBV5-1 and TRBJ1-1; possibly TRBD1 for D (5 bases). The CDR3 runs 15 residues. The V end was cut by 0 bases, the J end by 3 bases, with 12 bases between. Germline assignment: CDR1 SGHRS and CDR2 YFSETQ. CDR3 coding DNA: TGCGCCAGCAGCTTGGTTGGGGAGGGGTACACTGAAGCTTTCTTT. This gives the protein CASSLVGEGYTEAFF.

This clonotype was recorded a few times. The CDR3 loop reads CASSLRVLAWDYGYTF. CDR3 nucleotide sequence: TGTGCCAGCAGTTTACGGGTGCTGGCCTGGGACTATGGCTACACCTTC. The J gene is TRBJ1-2, the V gene TRBV12-3 or TRBV12-4; D is ambiguous. The CDR3 contains 16 residues. V dropped 2 bases and J dropped 3 bases, with 16 bases sitting between them.

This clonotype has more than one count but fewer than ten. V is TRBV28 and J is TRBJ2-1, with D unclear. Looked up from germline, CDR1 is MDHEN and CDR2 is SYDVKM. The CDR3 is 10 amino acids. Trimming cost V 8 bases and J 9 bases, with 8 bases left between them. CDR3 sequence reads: CASGPVEQFF. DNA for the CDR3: TGTGCCAGCGGGCCAGTTGAGCAGTTCTTC.

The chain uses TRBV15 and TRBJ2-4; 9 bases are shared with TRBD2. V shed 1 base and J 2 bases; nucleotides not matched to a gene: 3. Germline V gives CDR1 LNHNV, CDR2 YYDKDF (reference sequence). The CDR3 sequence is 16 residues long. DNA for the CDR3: TGTGCCACCAGCAGAGGGGCGGGAGGGCCCAAAAACATTCAGTACTTC. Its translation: CATSRGAGGPKNIQYF.

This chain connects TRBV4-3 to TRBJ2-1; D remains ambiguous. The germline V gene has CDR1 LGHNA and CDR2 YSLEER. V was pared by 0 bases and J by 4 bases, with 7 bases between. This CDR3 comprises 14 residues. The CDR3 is CASSQDKRYNEQFF. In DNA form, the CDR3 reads TGCGCCAGCAGCCAAGACAAGAGATACAATGAGCAGTTCTTC.

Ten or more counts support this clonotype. CDR3 region: CASSLIQTNTGELFF. The CDR3 DNA reads TGTGCCAGCAGTTTAATACAGACTAACACCGGGGAGCTGTTTTTT. This chain links TRBV12-3 or TRBV12-4 with TRBJ2-2; D is unresolved. V lost 2 bases to trimming and J lost 2 bases, with 9 bases between them. CDR3 length equals 15 residues.

DNA for the CDR3: TGTGCCAGCAGCCCAGGGTCTTCAATGGACCAGTTCTTC. It encodes CASSPGSSMDQFF. This chain uses TRBV7-3 with TRBJ2-1; D possibly corresponds to TRBD1 (5 bases). Trimming removed 5 bases at V and 13 bases at J, with 18 bases between. The CDR3 is 13 residues long. The germline V gene has CDR1 SGHTA and CDR2 FQGTGA.

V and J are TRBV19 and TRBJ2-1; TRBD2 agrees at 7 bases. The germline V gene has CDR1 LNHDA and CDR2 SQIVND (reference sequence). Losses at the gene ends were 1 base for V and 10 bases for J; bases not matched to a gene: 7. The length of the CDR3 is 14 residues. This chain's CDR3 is CASSIGAGVGEQFF. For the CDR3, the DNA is TGTGCCAGTAGTATAGGGGCGGGGGTCGGGGAGCAGTTCTTC.

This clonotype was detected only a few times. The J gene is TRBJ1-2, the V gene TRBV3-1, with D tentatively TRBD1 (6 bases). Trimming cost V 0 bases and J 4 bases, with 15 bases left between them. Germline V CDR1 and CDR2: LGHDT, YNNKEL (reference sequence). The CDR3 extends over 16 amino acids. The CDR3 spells CASSQDPRGLGYGYTF. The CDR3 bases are TGTGCCAGCAGCCAAGATCCTAGGGGGTTAGGCTATGGCTACACCTTC.

The CDR3 sequence: CASSLGRSTLNSPLHF. In nucleotides, the CDR3 is TGTGCCAGCAGCTTAGGACGGAGTACCCTAAATTCACCCCTCCACTTT. V and J are TRBV11-1 and TRBJ1-6; D remains unclear. Germline loops: CDR1 SGHAT, CDR2 FQDESV (reference sequence). This CDR3 comprises 16 residues. Trimming pared 1 base from V and 7 bases from J, leaving 14 bases between.

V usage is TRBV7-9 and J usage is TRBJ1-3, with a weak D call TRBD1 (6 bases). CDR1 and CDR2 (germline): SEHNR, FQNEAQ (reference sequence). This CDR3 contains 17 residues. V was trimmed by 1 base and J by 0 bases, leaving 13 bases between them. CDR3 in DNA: TGTGCCAGCAGCTTAGGTACAGGGACGACCTCTGGAAACACCATATATTTT. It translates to CASSLGTGTTSGNTIYF.

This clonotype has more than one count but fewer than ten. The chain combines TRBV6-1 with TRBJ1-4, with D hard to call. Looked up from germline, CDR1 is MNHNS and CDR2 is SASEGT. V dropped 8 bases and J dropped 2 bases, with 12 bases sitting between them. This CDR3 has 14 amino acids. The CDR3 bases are TGTGCCAGCTCAAACGTGGGCACTAATGAAAAACTGTTTTTT. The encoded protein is CASSNVGTNEKLFF.

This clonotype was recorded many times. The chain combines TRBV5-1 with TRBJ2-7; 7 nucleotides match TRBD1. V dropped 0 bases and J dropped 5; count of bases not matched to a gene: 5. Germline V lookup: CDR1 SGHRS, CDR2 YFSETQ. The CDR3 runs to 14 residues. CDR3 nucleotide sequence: TGCGCCAGCAGCTTGGGACAGGGCTCGAACGAGCAGTACTTC. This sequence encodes CASSLGQGSNEQYF.

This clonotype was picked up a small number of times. The DNA for the CDR3 is TGTGCCAGCAGGCATACGACTAGCGGGAGCTTAAGGGAGACCCAGTACTTC. Residues: CASRHTTSGSLRETQYF. The chain links TRBV12-3 or TRBV12-4 to TRBJ2-5, with 12 bases lining up with TRBD2. The CDR3 sequence is 17 residues long. J gave up 5 bases and V 6 bases, and 13 bases lay outside the gene matches.

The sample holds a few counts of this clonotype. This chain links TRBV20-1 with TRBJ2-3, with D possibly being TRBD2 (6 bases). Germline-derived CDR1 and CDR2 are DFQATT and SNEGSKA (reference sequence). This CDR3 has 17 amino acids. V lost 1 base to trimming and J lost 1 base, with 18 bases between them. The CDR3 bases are TGCAGTGCTAGAGCCCTGGGGCTAGCGCAAGGCACAGATACGCAGTATTTT. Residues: CSARALGLAQGTDTQYF.

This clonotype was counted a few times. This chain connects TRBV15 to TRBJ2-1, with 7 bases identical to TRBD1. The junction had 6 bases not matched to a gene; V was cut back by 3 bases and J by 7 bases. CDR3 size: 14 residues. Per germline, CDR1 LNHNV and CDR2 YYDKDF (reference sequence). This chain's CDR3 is CATSSDRVGNEQFF. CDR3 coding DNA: TGTGCCACCAGCAGTGACAGGGTTGGGAATGAGCAGTTCTTC.

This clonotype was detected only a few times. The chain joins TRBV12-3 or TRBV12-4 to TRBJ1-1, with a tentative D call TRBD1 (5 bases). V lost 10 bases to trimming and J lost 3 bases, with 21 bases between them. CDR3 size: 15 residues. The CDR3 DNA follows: TGTGCCATCCTCATCGGGGGTTTTAGGGACACTGAAGCTTTCTTT. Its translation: CAILIGGFRDTEAFF.

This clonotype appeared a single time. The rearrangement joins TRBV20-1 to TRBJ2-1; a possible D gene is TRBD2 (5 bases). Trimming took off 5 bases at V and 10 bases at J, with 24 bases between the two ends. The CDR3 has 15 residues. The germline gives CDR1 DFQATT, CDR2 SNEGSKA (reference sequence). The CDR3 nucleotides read TGCAGTGCTCGCACCCAGGCTAGCCGTCGAGGGGAGCAGTTCTTC. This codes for CSARTQASRRGEQFF.